Listed below are T cell receptor beta chains from one sample, sequenced in a study of blood T cell repertoires in COVID-19. Repertoires were generated with immunoSEQ multiplex PCR, while TCRdb's copy carries only in-frame clones and drops some. This table holds some 77,000 clones, more than 80% found once. Sequences were obtained from peripheral blood. The source is a woman aged 65 to 85 with acute or convalescent COVID-19. The CDR3 runs from the conserved cysteine through the conserved F or W. D genes are given only for firm matches. Where a row states a size, it is once, few, many or the class of an expanded clone; other rows omit it.

clone_size	v_call	j_call	d_call	cdr3_nt	cdr3_aa
NA	TRBV6-5	TRBJ2-7	NA	TGTGCCAGCGCAGGGGCTAAAGGCACTAACGAGCAGTACTTC	CASAGAKGTNEQYF
NA	TRBV2	TRBJ1-5	NA	TGTGCCAGCAGTGACCGGTTGCGACAGGCCCTCCATTTT	CASSDRLRQALHF
NA	TRBV9	TRBJ2-7	TRBD2	TGTGCCAGCAGCCCCTCAAGCGGGAGGGGGAACGAGCAGTACTTC	CASSPSSGRGNEQYF
NA	TRBV11-2	TRBJ1-1	NA	TGTGCCAGCAGCGCCAGGGGTAATAGCGCTGAAGCTTTCTTT	CASSARGNSAEAFF
NA	TRBV6-2/TRBV6-3	TRBJ1-5	NA	TGTGCCAGCAGCCCACGTGGGGGGGGGTATAGCAATCAGCCCCAGCATTTT	CASSPRGGGYSNQPQHF
NA	TRBV5-1	TRBJ2-7	TRBD1	TGCGCCAGCAGCTTCTCGGACAGGGGGCGCGAGCAGTACTTC	CASSFSDRGREQYF
NA	TRBV11-3	TRBJ2-1	TRBD2	TGTGCCAGCAGATCCTCCGGGACTAGCGGCTACAATGAGCAGTTCTTC	CASRSSGTSGYNEQFF
once	TRBV7-9	TRBJ2-7	TRBD2	TGTGCCAGCAGCCCGACTAGCGTAATAGACTACGAGCAGTACTTC	CASSPTSVIDYEQYF
NA	TRBV7-9	TRBJ1-4	NA	TGTGCCAGCAGCTTAGTAGAGAAACTGTTTTTT	CASSLVEKLFF
NA	TRBV11-2	TRBJ2-1	TRBD2	TGTGCCAGCAGTACTAGCGGGAGGGGGTATGAGCAGTTCTTC	CASSTSGRGYEQFF
NA	TRBV5-1	TRBJ2-3	NA	TGCGCCAGCAGCTCGACAGGTACCTTTACAGATACGCAGTATTTT	CASSSTGTFTDTQYF
NA	TRBV3-1/TRBV3-2	TRBJ2-1	TRBD2	TGTGCCAGCAGCCAAGAATCTCTAGCGGGAGTCTCCTACAATGAGCAGTTCTTC	CASSQESLAGVSYNEQFF
NA	TRBV3-1/TRBV3-2	TRBJ2-3	NA	TGTGCCAGCAGCCAAGATCTGGGGGCCGGCACAGATACGCAGTATTTT	CASSQDLGAGTDTQYF
NA	TRBV18	TRBJ1-3	TRBD1	TGTGCCAGCTCTCCGGACAGGGCTGGAAACACCATATATTTT	CASSPDRAGNTIYF
NA	TRBV2	TRBJ2-5	NA	TGTGCCAGCAGTCTCAGGATTTCGGAGACCCAGTACTTC	CASSLRISETQYF
few	TRBV18	TRBJ1-4	TRBD1	TGTGCCAGCTCACCACCCCCACAGGGGAATGAAAAACTGTTTTTT	CASSPPPQGNEKLFF
NA	TRBV5-6	TRBJ2-7	NA	TGTGCCAGCAGCTTCCTAGGGGACATCGGCGCCGAGCAGTACTTC	CASSFLGDIGAEQYF